Sequencing of this TCR beta chain was carried out in a study of blood T cell repertoires in COVID-19. The overall study: Donors in the United States, Italy and Spain gave samples during acute or convalescent COVID-19.

This table comes from immunoSEQ multiplex PCR, and its TCRdb copy is limited to in-frame clones, with some not included. The data contain 10,000 to 15,000 clones, approximately 78% of them seen just once; the ten biggest clones take up roughly 32%. V gave up 7 bases and J gave up 5 bases, with 17 bases separating them. CDR1 LNHDA and CDR2 SQIVND come from the germline V gene (reference sequence). The CDR3 is 14 amino acids. The clonotype comes from a human donor in a cohort sampled during active COVID-19. Sequencing was performed on peripheral blood. V gene TRBV19 combines with J gene TRBJ1-1; the D is unclear. CDR3 nucleotides: TGTGCCAGTAATGGCGGGCAGCTCGGTACTGAAGCTTTCTTT. Amino acid sequence: CASNGGQLGTEAFF.